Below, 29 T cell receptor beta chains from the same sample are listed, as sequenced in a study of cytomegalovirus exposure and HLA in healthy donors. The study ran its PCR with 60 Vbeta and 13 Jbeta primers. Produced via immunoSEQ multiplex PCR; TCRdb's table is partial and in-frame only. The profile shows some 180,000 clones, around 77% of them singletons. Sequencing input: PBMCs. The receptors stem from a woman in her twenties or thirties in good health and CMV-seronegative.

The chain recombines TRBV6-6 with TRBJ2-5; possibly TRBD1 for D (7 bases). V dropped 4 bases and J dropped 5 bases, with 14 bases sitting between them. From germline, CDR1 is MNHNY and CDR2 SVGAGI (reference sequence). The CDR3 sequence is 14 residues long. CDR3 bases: TGTGCCAGCAGTTCATCAGGGGGGTTGGAGACCCAGTACTTC. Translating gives CASSSSGGLETQYF.

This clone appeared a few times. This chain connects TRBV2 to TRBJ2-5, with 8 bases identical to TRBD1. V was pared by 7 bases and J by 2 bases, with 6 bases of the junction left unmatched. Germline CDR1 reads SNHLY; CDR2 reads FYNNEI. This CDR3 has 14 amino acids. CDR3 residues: CASKSWTGQETQYF. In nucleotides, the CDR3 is TGTGCCAGCAAAAGTTGGACAGGGCAAGAGACCCAGTACTTC.

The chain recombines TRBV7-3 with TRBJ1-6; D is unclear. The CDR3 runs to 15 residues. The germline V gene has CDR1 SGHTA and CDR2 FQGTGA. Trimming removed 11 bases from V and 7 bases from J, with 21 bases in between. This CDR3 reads CAGWKRTGTNSPLHF. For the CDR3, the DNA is TGTGCCGGCTGGAAACGGACGGGAACAAATTCACCCCTCCACTTT.

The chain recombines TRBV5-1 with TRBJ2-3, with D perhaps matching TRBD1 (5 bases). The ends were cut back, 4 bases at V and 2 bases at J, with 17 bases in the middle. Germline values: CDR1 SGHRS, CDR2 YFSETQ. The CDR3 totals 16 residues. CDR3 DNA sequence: TGCGCCAGCAGCCCTACCAAGACAGCCTTCACAGATACGCAGTATTTT. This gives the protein CASSPTKTAFTDTQYF.

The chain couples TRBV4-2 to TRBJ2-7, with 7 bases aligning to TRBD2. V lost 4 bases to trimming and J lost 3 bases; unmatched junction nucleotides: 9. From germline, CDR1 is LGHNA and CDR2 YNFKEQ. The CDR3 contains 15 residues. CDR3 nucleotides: TGTGCCAGCAGCCGAACGACTAGCCTCCACTACGAGCAGTACTTC. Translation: CASSRTTSLHYEQYF.

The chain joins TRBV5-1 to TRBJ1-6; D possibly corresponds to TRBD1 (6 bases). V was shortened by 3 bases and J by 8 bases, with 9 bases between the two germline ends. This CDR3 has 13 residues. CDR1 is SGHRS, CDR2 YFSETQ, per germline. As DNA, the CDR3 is TGCGCCAGCAGCTATACAGGGTATTCACCCCTCCACTTT. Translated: CASSYTGYSPLHF.

The CDR3, as DNA: TGTGCCAGCAGCTTAGTGCAACGGGGGGAGACCCAGTACTTC. It is translated as CASSLVQRGETQYF. The genes are TRBV7-6 and TRBJ2-5; tentatively, D is TRBD2 (6 bases). CDR1 and CDR2 from the germline V gene are SGHVS and FNYEAQ. The length of the CDR3 is 14 residues. V was trimmed by 1 base and J by 5 bases, leaving 11 bases between them.

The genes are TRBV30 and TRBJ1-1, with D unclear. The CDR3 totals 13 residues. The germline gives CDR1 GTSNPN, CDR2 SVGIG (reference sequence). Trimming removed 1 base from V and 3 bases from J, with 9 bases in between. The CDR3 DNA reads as TGTGCCTGGAGTGCGAACGAGGACACTGAAGCTTTCTTT. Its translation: CAWSANEDTEAFF.

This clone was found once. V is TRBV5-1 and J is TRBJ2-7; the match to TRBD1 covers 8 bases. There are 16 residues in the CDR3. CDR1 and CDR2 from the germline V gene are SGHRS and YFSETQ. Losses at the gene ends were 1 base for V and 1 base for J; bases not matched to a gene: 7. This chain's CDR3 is CASSLWLQGVSYEQYF. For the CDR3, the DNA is TGCGCCAGCAGCTTGTGGCTACAGGGGGTTTCCTACGAGCAGTACTTC.

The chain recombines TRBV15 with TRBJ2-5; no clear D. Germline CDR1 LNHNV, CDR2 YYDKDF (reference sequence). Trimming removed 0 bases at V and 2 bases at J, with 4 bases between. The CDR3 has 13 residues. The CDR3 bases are TGTGCCACCAGCAGAGAACAGCAAGAGACCCAGTACTTC. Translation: CATSREQQETQYF.

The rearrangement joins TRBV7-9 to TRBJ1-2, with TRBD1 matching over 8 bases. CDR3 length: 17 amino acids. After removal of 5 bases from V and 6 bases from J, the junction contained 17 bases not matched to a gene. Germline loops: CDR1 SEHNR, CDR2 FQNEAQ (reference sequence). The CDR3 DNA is TGTGCCAGCAGCCCCCACCCTATTGGACAGGGCCGGGATGGCTACACCTTC. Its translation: CASSPHPIGQGRDGYTF.

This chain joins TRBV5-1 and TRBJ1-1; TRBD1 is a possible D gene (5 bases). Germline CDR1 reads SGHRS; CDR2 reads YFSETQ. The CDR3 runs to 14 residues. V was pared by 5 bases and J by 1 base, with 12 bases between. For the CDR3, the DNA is TGCGCCAGCAGACTTGGGGGGTGGAACACTGAAGCTTTCTTT. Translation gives CASRLGGWNTEAFF. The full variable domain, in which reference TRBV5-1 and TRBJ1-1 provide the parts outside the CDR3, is KAGVTQTPRYLIKTRGQQVTLSCSPISGHRSVSWYQQTPGQGLQFLFEYFSETQRNKGNFPGRFSGRQFSNSRSEMNVSTLELGDSALYLCASRLGGWNTEAFFGQGTRLTVV.

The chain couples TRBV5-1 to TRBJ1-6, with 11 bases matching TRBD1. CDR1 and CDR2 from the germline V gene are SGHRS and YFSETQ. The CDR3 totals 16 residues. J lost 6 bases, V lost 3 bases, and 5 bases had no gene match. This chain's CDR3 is CASSSGQGASNSPLHF. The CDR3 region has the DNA TGCGCCAGCAGCTCAGGACAGGGGGCAAGTAATTCACCCCTCCACTTT.

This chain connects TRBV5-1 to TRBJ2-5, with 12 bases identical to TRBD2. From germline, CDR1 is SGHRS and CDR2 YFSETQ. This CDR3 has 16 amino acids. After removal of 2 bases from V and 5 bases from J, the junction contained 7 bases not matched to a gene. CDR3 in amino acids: CASSFSLAGGTETQYF. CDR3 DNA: TGCGCCAGCAGCTTTTCGCTAGCGGGGGGGACGGAGACCCAGTACTTC.

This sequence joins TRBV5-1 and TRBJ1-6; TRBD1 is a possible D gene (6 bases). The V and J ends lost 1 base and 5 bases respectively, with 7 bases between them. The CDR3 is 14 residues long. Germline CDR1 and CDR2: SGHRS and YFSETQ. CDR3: CASSLKGDNSPLHF. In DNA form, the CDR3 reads TGCGCCAGCAGCTTGAAGGGGGATAATTCACCCCTCCACTTT.

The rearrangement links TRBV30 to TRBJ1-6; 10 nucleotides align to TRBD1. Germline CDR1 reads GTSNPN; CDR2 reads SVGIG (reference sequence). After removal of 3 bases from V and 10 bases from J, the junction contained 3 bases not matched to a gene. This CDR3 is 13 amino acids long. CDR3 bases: TGTGCCTGGAGCTGGGACAGGGGCTCACCCCTCCACTTT. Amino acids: CAWSWDRGSPLHF.

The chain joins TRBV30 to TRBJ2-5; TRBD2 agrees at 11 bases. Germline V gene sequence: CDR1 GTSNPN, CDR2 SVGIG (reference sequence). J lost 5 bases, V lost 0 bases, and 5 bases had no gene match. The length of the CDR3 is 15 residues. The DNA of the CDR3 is TGTGCCTGGAGTGTCCCTAGCGGGGGGCGGGAGACCCAGTACTTC. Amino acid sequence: CAWSVPSGGRETQYF.

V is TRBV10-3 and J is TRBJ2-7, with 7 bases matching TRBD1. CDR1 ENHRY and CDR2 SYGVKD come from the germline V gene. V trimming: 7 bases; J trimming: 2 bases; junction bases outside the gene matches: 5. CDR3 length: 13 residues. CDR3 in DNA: TGTGCCATCACCGGGACAGACACCTACGAGCAGTACTTC. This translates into CAITGTDTYEQYF.

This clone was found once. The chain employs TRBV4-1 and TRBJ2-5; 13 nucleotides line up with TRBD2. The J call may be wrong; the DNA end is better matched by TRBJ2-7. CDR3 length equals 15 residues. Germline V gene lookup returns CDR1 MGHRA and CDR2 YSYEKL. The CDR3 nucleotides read TGCGCCAGCAGCCAGGGACTAGCGGGGTCCTACGAGCAGTACTTC. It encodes CASSQGLAGSYEQYF.

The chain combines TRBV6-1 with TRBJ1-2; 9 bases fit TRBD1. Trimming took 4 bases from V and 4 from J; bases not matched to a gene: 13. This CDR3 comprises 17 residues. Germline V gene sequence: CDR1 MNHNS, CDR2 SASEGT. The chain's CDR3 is CASSVGTGHWRAYGYTF. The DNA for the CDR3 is TGTGCCAGCAGTGTAGGGACAGGGCATTGGCGTGCCTATGGCTACACCTTC.

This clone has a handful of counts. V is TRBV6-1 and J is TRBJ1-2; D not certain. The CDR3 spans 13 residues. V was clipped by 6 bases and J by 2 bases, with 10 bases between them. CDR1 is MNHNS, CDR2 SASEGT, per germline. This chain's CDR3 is CASRAPRNYGYTF. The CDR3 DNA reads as TGTGCCAGCAGGGCACCTAGGAACTATGGCTACACCTTC.

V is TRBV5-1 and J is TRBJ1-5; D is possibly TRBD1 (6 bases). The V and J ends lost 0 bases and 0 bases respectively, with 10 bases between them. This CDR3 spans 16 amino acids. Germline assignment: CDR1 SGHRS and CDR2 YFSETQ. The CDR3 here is CASSLEGQTSNQPQHF. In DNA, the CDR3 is TGCGCCAGCAGCTTGGAGGGACAAACTAGCAATCAGCCCCAGCATTTT.

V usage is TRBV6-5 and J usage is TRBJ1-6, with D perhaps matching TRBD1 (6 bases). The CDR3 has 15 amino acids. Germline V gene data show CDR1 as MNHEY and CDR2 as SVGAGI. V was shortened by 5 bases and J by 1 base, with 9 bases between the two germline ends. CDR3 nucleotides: TGTGCCAGCAGTCTAGGGGGATCCTATAATTCACCCCTCCACTTT. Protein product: CASSLGGSYNSPLHF.

The CDR3 DNA follows: TGTGCCAGCAGCGTAGACGTCGTACGGGAAAAACTGTTTTTT. Protein sequence: CASSVDVVREKLFF. The chain is built from TRBV9 and TRBJ1-4; D call uncertain. There are 14 residues in the CDR3. Germline assignment: CDR1 SGDLS and CDR2 YYNGEE. Trimming stripped 0 bases from V and 8 bases from J, with 11 bases between.

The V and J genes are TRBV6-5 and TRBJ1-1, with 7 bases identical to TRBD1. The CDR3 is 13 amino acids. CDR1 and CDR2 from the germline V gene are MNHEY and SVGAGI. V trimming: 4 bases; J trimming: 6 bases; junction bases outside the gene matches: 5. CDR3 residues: CASSSTGQAEAFF. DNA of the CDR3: TGTGCCAGCAGTTCCACCGGACAGGCTGAAGCTTTCTTT.

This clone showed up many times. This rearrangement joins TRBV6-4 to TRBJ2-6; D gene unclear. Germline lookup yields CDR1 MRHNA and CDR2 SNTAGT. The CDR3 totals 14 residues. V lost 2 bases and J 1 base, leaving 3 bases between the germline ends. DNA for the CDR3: TGTGCCAGCAGTGACCAGTCTGGGGCCAACGTCCTGACTTTC. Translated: CASSDQSGANVLTF.

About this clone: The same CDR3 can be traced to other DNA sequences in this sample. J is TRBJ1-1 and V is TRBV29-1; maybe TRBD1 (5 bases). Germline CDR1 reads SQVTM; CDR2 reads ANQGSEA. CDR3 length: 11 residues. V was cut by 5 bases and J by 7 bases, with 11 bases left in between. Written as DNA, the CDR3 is TGCAGCGTTTGGGGGGATGGTGAAGCTTTCTTT. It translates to CSVWGDGEAFF.

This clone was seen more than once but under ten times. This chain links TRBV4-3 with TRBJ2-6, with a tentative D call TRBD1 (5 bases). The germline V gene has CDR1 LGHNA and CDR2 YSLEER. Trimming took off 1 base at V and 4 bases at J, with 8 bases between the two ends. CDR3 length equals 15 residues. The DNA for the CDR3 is TGCGCCAGCAGCCAAGTAGGGGCAGGGGCCAACGTCCTGACTTTC. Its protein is CASSQVGAGANVLTF.

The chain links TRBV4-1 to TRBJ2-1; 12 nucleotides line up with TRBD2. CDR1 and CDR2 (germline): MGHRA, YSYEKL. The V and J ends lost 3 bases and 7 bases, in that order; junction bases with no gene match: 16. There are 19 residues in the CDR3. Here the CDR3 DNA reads TGCGCCAGCAGCCAGTACGCTCTAGCGGGGGGGGGTAGCGGAAATGAGCAGTTCTTC. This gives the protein CASSQYALAGGGSGNEQFF.